This TCR beta chain was retrieved from a study of cytomegalovirus exposure and HLA in healthy donors. From germline, CDR1 is MNHEY and CDR2 SVGAGI. This CDR3 has 15 amino acids. Trimming at V came to 6 bases and at J to 4 bases, leaving 5 bases not matched to a gene. While the first cohort had 600 to 800 subjects, the donors belonged to the separate validation cohort of over a hundred subjects. Only in-frame clones appear in the TCRdb table, and some are missing; sequencing was by immunoSEQ multiplex PCR. The sample yields about 360,000 clones, 86% seen once. Worth noting for this clone: The same CDR3 is also encoded by other DNA sequences in this sample.

This sequence was found in a woman under 30 in good health and CMV-seronegative. V usage is TRBV6-5 and J usage is TRBJ2-1; 11 bases agree with TRBD1. Sequencing was carried out using PBMCs. CDR3 in DNA: TGTGCCAGCAGCCCCGGACAGGGGGCGTACAATGAGCAGTTCTTC. Encoded protein: CASSPGQGAYNEQFF.